The sequence of this T cell receptor beta chain was determined in a study of regulatory T cells in long-lasting Graves disease. Broader study findings: Researchers reported studying only peripheral blood, not thyroid tissue.

For TCR beta, libraries came from iRepertoire HTBI primers and Arm-PCR of CDR3 regions. TCRdb reanalysed the multiplex PCR reads using MiXCR and keeps one entry per CDR3 protein. The table records a few hundred thousand distinct CDR3 sequences, roughly 13% of them present only once. Time point specified: newly diagnosed GD, antithyroid drugs for less than 3 months. The TCR library was made from RNA that had been extracted from PBMCs in TRIzol. This clonotype was detected only a few times. Its antigen remains unidentified. CDR3 size: 14 residues. CDR1 is MNHEY, CDR2 SVGEGT, per germline. The junction had 3 bases not matched to a gene; V was cut back by 5 bases and J by 4 bases. The sample was also linked to a second study, of T cells in Graves' hyperthyroidism and ophthalmopathy.

V usage is TRBV6-2 or TRBV6-3 and J usage is TRBJ2-3, with 10 bases identical to TRBD1. Sequencing was performed on peripheral blood mononuclear cells (PBMCs), taken at new diagnosis, from a patient treated with antithyroid drugs. This sequence originates from a man aged 25-40 years with Graves disease. The CDR3 DNA is TGTGCCAGCAGTGCTGGACAGGGGGCAGATACGCAGTATTTT. It is translated as CASSAGQGADTQYF.